This entry concerns a single T cell receptor beta chain. The antigen is not known. The record originates from a study of CD8+ T cells in alopecia areata. Study-wide background: Treated patients were given 5 to 10 mg oral tofacitinib twice daily. Study-wide findings and caveats: Scalp sample data also include resident alphabeta T cells from normal skin. Affected lesional scalp, above all in alopecia totalis/universalis, was more clonal than normal scalp.

The V end lost 8 bases, the J end lost 0 bases, and 11 bases lay between the germline ends. The CDR3 totals 14 residues. Per germline, CDR1 LGHNA and CDR2 YSLEER. Lesional scalp punch biopsies and peripheral blood were collected from alopecia areata patients. RNA was extracted and reverse transcribed into cDNA as the sequencing template. TCRdb's copy holds only in-frame clones and misses some; the assay was immunoSEQ multiplex PCR. Of approximately 66,000 clones in the sample, roughly 60% were seen once. The source material was CD8+ T cells sorted from blood, sampled at week 0. The TCR comes from a human donor with alopecia areata. The V gene is TRBV4-3, the J gene TRBJ2-1; D uncertain. The CDR3 here is CASAVGSSYNEQFF. In nucleotides, the CDR3 is TGCGCCAGCGCCGTGGGCAGCTCCTACAATGAGCAGTTCTTC.